The rows below give T cell receptor beta chains drawn from one sample of a study of tumor-infiltrating lymphocytes in primary liver carcinoma. TCRdb processed the multiplex PCR reads anew with MiXCR; each CDR3 protein has one entry. In the table there are roughly 200,000 distinct CDR3 sequences, approximately 86% of which are singletons. The specimen was tumor tissue from primary liver carcinoma. The receptors derive from a middle-aged man with primary liver carcinoma and hepatitis B virus infection. Each CDR3 is given with its conserved first and last residue. D genes are given only for firm matches. A row's size may be missing; if present it is once, few, many or a size class.

cdr3_nt	cdr3_aa	v_call	d_call	clone_size	j_call
TGTGCCAGCAGCTCACGGGACTCCTCCTACGAGCAGTACTTC	CASSSRDSSYEQYF	TRBV11-1	.	.	TRBJ2-7
TGTGCCAGCAGTTCGCAGGGAGGGTCCTACAAGCAGTACTTC	CASSSQGGSYKQYF	TRBV12-3/TRBV12-4	TRBD2	.	TRBJ2-7
TGTGCCAGCAGTTTATGGGCGGACAACAAGAGGGGCTACACCTTC	CASSLWADNKRGYTF	TRBV12-3/TRBV12-4	.	.	TRBJ1-2
TGTGCCAGCAGCTTGGGAGGGCACCAGCCTCAGCATTTT	CASSLGGHQPQHF	TRBV5-8	.	once	TRBJ1-5
TGTGCCAGCAGCTTCGCCACCGGGACAGCGAATTCAAACCTCCACTTT	CASSFATGTANSNLHF	TRBV11-2	TRBD1	.	TRBJ1-6
TGCAGCGGGCAAGGAATAGAGGGAGTAGGTGAGCAGTTCTTC	CSGQGIEGVGEQFF	TRBV29-1	.	.	TRBJ2-1
TGCAGCGTTGAAGCTCGGGGCCGGGTCTCCTACGAGAAGTACTTC	CSVEARGRVSYEKYF	TRBV29-1	.	.	TRBJ2-7
TGTGCCATCCACCTGGGGGCCCTACCTCAGCCCCAGCATTTT	CAIHLGALPQPQHF	TRBV5-5	.	.	TRBJ1-5
TGCAGGGTTGGGACTAGCGCGGCGAACACCGGGGAACCGTTTTTT	CRVGTSAANTGEPFF	TRBV29-1	TRBD2	.	TRBJ2-2
TGCGCCAGTAGCCAAGAAATGTCTAGCGGGATCCTGTATGAGCAGTTCTTC	CASSQEMSSGILYEQFF	TRBV4-3	TRBD2	.	TRBJ2-1
TGTGCCAGGAGTTACTCCGGTGATAGCTCCTACAAGCAGTACTTC	CARSYSGDSSYKQYF	TRBV6-2/TRBV6-3	.	once	TRBJ2-7
TGTGCCAGCAGCATAGATTTGGGGGTGGCTCAGCCCCATCATTTT	CASSIDLGVAQPHHF	TRBV11-3	.	.	TRBJ1-5
TGCACTAGCAGCACTCCGCCCGCTTCGATTTACAATGAGCATTTCTTC	CTSSTPPASIYNEHFF	TRBV4-1	.	.	TRBJ2-1
TGCGCCAACACCGGGACAGGGAACGAGACCCAGTACTTC	CANTGTGNETQYF	TRBV5-1	TRBD1	.	TRBJ2-5
TGCACCAGTAGCCACACAGTAACTGATGAAAAGCTGTTTTTT	CTSSHTVTDEKLFF	TRBV4-1	.	.	TRBJ1-4
TGTGCCAGCAGACCTGACATCGACAGGGGCAATCAGCCCCATCATTTT	CASRPDIDRGNQPHHF	TRBV7-9	TRBD1	.	TRBJ1-5
TGTGCCAGCACTACCTCGGTAGTAGCCAAAAACATTCAGTACTTC	CASTTSVVAKNIQYF	TRBV11-2	.	.	TRBJ2-4
TGTGCCAGTAGTACCTGTACAGGGCCCTACGAGCAGTACTTC	CASSTCTGPYEQYF	TRBV6-1	.	once	TRBJ2-7
TGTGCCAGCAGCTACGGTGTGAGTATCGGAGAAAACATTCAGTACTTC	CASSYGVSIGENIQYF	TRBV6-2/TRBV6-3	.	.	TRBJ2-4
TGTGCCAGCAGCTTGGGGCTAGCGGGGACGGGGCAGTTCTTC	CASSLGLAGTGQFF	TRBV5-4	TRBD2	many	TRBJ2-1
TGCGCCAGCAGCCGACAGGGCGACTATGGCTACACCTTC	CASSRQGDYGYTF	TRBV10-2	TRBD1	many	TRBJ1-2
TGTGCCAGTACTTTAGCGGGAGTAGAGACCCAGTACTTC	CASTLAGVETQYF	TRBV12-3/TRBV12-4	TRBD2	.	TRBJ2-5
TGCGCCAGCAGCCGCGGACTAGAGTACGAGCAGTACTTC	CASSRGLEYEQYF	TRBV5-1	TRBD2	many	TRBJ2-7
TGTGCCAGCACCCTCAGCTGGGGTAACTATGGCTACACCTTC	CASTLSWGNYGYTF	TRBV7-9	.	many	TRBJ1-2
TGTGCCAGCAGCCTGACCAGCGTAGAGACCCAGTACTTC	CASSLTSVETQYF	TRBV5-4	.	.	TRBJ2-5
TGCACCGTTGAACACAGGGGGCAAGAGACGCAGTACTTC	CTVEHRGQETQYF	TRBV29-1	TRBD1	.	TRBJ2-5
TGTGCCAGCAGTGAAAGGCGGGGACTTCGCACAATTACGCAGTATTTT	CASSERRGLRTITQYF	TRBV6-1	.	.	TRBJ2-3
TGTGTCAGCACCGGCCAGGGACGGGCTAATGATAAACTGTTTTTT	CVSTGQGRANDKLFF	TRBV6-2/TRBV6-3	.	.	TRBJ1-4
TGTGCCATCCATCCCCATGGGCTGTTTGAAAAACTGTTTTTT	CAIHPHGLFEKLFF	TRBV6-6	.	.	TRBJ1-4
TGTGCCAGCAGTACACGGACGGTTATGGAGACCCAGTACTTC	CASSTRTVMETQYF	TRBV6-2/TRBV6-3	.	.	TRBJ2-5
TGTGCCAGCAGCTTAACAGGGGACAGTGAAGCTTTCTTT	CASSLTGDSEAFF	TRBV7-9	TRBD1	.	TRBJ1-1
TGTGCCAGCAGCTCTGGGGATAGCTATGTTGGAGCCCGCACAGATACGCAGTATTTT	CASSSGDSYVGARTDTQYF	TRBV11-1	.	.	TRBJ2-3
TGTGCCAGCAGCTTAGAATCGGCAGGAGCCTCGGATACGCAATATTTT	CASSLESAGASDTQYF	TRBV11-1	.	.	TRBJ2-3
TGTGCCAGCAGTTGGACTAGCGTCGACACCGGGGAGCTGTTTTTT	CASSWTSVDTGELFF	TRBV5-5	TRBD2	.	TRBJ2-2
TGTTCCAGCAGTAAGGACAGAATAGATCAGCCCCACCATTTT	CSSSKDRIDQPHHF	TRBV12-3/TRBV12-4	.	.	TRBJ1-5
TGCGCCAGCAACTTCGTGGAGTGGAACACCAGGGAGCTGTTTTTT	CASNFVEWNTRELFF	TRBV5-1	.	.	TRBJ2-2
TGCGCCAGCAGCCAAGTTTATGGAGGGGACCTGTTTTTT	CASSQVYGGDLFF	TRBV4-3	.	.	TRBJ2-2
TGCGCCAACAGCTTCTACGGACTTGCGGGAGAACAAGAGACCGGGTACTTC	CANSFYGLAGEQETGYF	TRBV5-1	TRBD2	.	TRBJ2-5
TGCAGCGTCCGGGACACCCTAGCCAGAAACATTGAGTACTTC	CSVRDTLARNIEYF	TRBV29-1	.	once	TRBJ2-4
TGTGCCAGCAGTATGACACCGATCACTGAGGCTTTCTTT	CASSMTPITEAFF	TRBV6-5	.	.	TRBJ1-1
TGCAGTTGCCACGTCGGGGCGGGGCAAGAGACCCTGTACTTC	CSCHVGAGQETLYF	TRBV29-1	.	once	TRBJ2-5